The next 19 T cell receptor beta chains were all read from a single sample in a study of T cell clonality in common variable immunodeficiency. Notes on the study in general: Fewer deletions and N-nucleotide insertions were reportedly seen in common variable immunodeficiency TCR beta sequences.

These receptors have no known antigen. Only in-frame clones appear in the TCRdb table, and some are missing; sequencing was by immunoSEQ multiplex PCR. The record shows 30,000 to 40,000 clones for this sample, with no singletons present. Sequencing used peripheral blood mononuclear cells. These TCRs come from a human donor with common variable immunodeficiency.

In this sample, this clone turned up many times. The CDR3 sequence: CASGLRSTEAFF. The sequenced CDR3 bases are TGCGCCAGCGGGCTAAGGTCCACTGAA. The chain combines TRBV5-1 with TRBJ1-1, with D unclear. Coverage ceases 3 residues before the CDR3 finishes, and the germline J gene fills in the end. CDR3 size: 12 residues. Germline-derived CDR1 and CDR2 are SGHRS and YFSETQ. The V end lost 7 bases, the J end lost 4 bases, and 11 bases lay between the germline ends.

This clone came up many times. Sequencing ends 3 residues short of the CDR3 end; the germline J gene provides the rest. This chain joins TRBV4-1 and TRBJ2-1; TRBD2 matches 10 bases. Germline-derived CDR1 and CDR2 are MGHRA and YSYEKL. V was clipped by 3 bases and J by 8 bases; unmatched bases: 7. The CDR3 totals 15 residues. CDR3: CASSHLQREGHEQFF. CDR3 bases read: TGCGCCAGCAGCCATTTACAGCGGGAGGGCCATGAG.

This clone was picked up many times. The CDR3 end lies 3 residues beyond the end of the read and is filled in from the germline J gene. The gene calls are TRBV7-3 and TRBJ1-1; 10 positions match TRBD1. The trim removed 5 bases at V and 7 bases at J, leaving 10 bases unmatched. This CDR3 is 15 amino acids long. Germline V gene lookup returns CDR1 SGHTA and CDR2 FQGTGA. CDR3 DNA, as far as it was read: TGTGCCAGCAGCGAACAGCCGGGACAGGGGTATGAA. This encodes CASSEQPGQGYE. The entire CDR3 reads CASSEQPGQGYEAFF.

The table lists this clone with many counts. With the read ending 3 residues before the CDR3 end, the germline J gene is used to fill in that end. V is TRBV19 and J is TRBJ2-7; 8 nucleotides line up with TRBD1. The V gene end was trimmed by 6 bases and the J gene end by 4 bases; junction bases not matched to a gene: 8. From germline, CDR1 is LNHDA and CDR2 SQIVND (reference sequence). There are 14 residues in the CDR3. The CDR3 is CASSFGQGGYEQYF. Incomplete CDR3 DNA: TGTGCCAGTAGCTTCGGACAGGGTGGTTACGAG.

This clone was counted a few times. The CDR3 is cut off 3 residues early in the read; its end comes from the germline J gene. The chain links TRBV7-3 to TRBJ2-1; 12 bases are a match to TRBD2. CDR1 SGHTA and CDR2 FQGTGA come from the germline V gene. V trimming: 6 bases; J trimming: 7 bases; junction bases outside the gene matches: 4. The CDR3 sequence is 14 residues long. CDR3 loop: CASRTSGSRNEQFF. The sequenced part of the CDR3 DNA is TGTGCCAGCAGGACTAGCGGGAGTCGGAATGAG.

This clone was detected a few times. From the germline J gene comes the end of the CDR3, since the read stops 3 residues before it. This rearrangement joins TRBV5-4 to TRBJ2-7, with 7 bases lining up with TRBD1. The germline CDR1 and CDR2 sequences are SGHNT and YYREEE (reference sequence). The trim removed 1 base at V and 5 bases at J, leaving 3 bases unmatched. The CDR3 extends over 13 amino acids. Here the CDR3 reads CASSLTGEHEQYF. The CDR3 DNA, read in part, is TGTGCCAGCAGCTTGACAGGGGAACACGAG.

A few counts support this clone. The sequenced CDR3 bases are TGTGCCAGCCTACAAACCGGGACATCGTATGAA. Protein sequence: CASLQTGTSYE. The full-length CDR3 reads as CASLQTGTSYEAFF. The chain carries TRBV19 and TRBJ1-1; D perhaps matches TRBD1 (6 bases). The CDR3 is cut off 3 residues early in the read; its end comes from the germline J gene. With 9 bases removed from V and 7 bases from J, the gap between germline ends came to 21 bases. Germline assignment: CDR1 LNHDA and CDR2 SQIVND (reference sequence). The CDR3 spans 14 residues.

This clone appeared a few times. The CDR3 extends 3 residues past the end of the read, so its final part is completed from the germline J gene. The chain uses TRBV7-6 and TRBJ2-1, with 11 nucleotides matching TRBD2. There are 16 residues in the CDR3. Germline V CDR1 and CDR2: SGHVS, FNYEAQ. The V gene end was trimmed by 3 bases and the J gene end by 4 bases; junction bases not matched to a gene: 5. The covered CDR3 bases are TGTGCCAGCAGCTTTCTAGGACTAGCGGGTTACAATGAG. Protein: CASSFLGLAGYNE. The entire CDR3 sequence reads CASSFLGLAGYNEQFF. Full variable domain (remainder filled in from reference TRBV7-6 and TRBJ2-1): GAGVSQSPRYKVTKRGQDVALRCDPISGHVSLYWYRQALGQGPEFLTYFNYEAQQDKSGLPNDRFSAERPEGSISTLTIQRTEQRDSAMYRCASSFLGLAGYNEQFFGPGTRLTVL.

This clone was picked up many times. The CDR3 end is not reached by the read, which stops 3 residues before it; the germline J gene fills it in. The V and J genes are TRBV18 and TRBJ1-2; D is perhaps TRBD1 (6 bases). This CDR3 comprises 16 residues. The germline V gene encodes CDR1 KGHSH and CDR2 LQKENI. The V end lost 2 bases, the J end lost 0 bases, and 13 bases lay between the germline ends. The CDR3 here is CASSPREQGTNYGYTF. The CDR3 DNA, read in part, is TGTGCCAGCTCACCAAGAGAACAGGGCACTAACTATGGC.

This clone was seen a handful of times. The missing CDR3 end, 3 residues past where the read stops, is filled in from the germline J gene. The rearrangement uses TRBV7-2 and TRBJ2-5; 7 bases map to TRBD1. Germline V gene sequence: CDR1 SGHTA, CDR2 FQGNSA. With V trimmed by 8 bases and J by 2 bases, 11 bases remained unmatched. The CDR3 totals 15 residues. The sequenced part of the CDR3 DNA is TGTGCCAGCGGGGAGACAGGGATCGTGCAAGAGACC. It specifies CASGETGIVQET. The full CDR3 is CASGETGIVQETQYF.

This clone appeared a few times. The read terminates 3 residues before the CDR3 end, so the remaining end is supplied by the germline J gene. The V and J genes are TRBV16 and TRBJ2-7; 11 bases are a match to TRBD2. Trimming took 2 bases from V and 4 from J; bases not matched to a gene: 7. Germline CDR1 reads KGHSY; CDR2 reads FQNENV. This CDR3 region has 16 residues. CDR3 bases read: TGTGCCAGCAGCCAAAGCGCTAGCGGGAGGAGGTACGAG. Its protein is CASSQSASGRRYE. The full CDR3 reads CASSQSASGRRYEQYF.

This clone was observed many times. The read comes to an end 3 residues before the CDR3 does, leaving the germline J gene to fill in the end. The chain is built from TRBV18 and TRBJ1-4, with 7 bases that match TRBD1. J gave up 5 bases and V 0 bases, and 0 bases lay outside the gene matches. The V gene's germline CDR1 is KGHSH and CDR2 LQKENI. The CDR3 contains 14 residues. CDR3 sequence: CASSPPGQNEKLFF. The CDR3 DNA, read in part, is TGTGCCAGCTCACCACCGGGACAGAATGAAAAA.

This clone was detected only a few times. The read is 3 residues too short to cover the CDR3 end, so that end is filled in from the germline J gene. The V gene is TRBV19, the J gene TRBJ2-1; TRBD1 matches 11 bases. The germline V gene has CDR1 LNHDA and CDR2 SQIVND (reference sequence). Germline trimming cut 6 bases from V and 7 bases from J; bases unmatched to any gene: 11. This CDR3 contains 16 residues. The sequenced part of the CDR3 DNA is TGTGCCAGTAGCCGGACAGGGGGCCTTTTTAGGAATGAG. Protein: CASSRTGGLFRNE. The full CDR3 sequence reads CASSRTGGLFRNEQFF. Complete variable domain (other parts from reference TRBV19 and TRBJ2-1): DGGITQSPKYLFRKEGQNVTLSCEQNLNHDAMYWYRQDPGQGLRLIYYSQIVNDFQKGDIAEGYSVSREKKESFPLTVTSAQKNPTAFYLCASSRTGGLFRNEQFFGPGTRLTVL.

At least ten counts were recorded for this clone. The read ends 3 residues early relative to the CDR3; the germline J gene fills the gap. The chain joins TRBV20-1 to TRBJ2-1, with 9 nucleotides matching TRBD2. The CDR3 loop spans 14 amino acids. In germline, CDR1 is DFQATT, CDR2 SNEGSKA (reference sequence). V lost 5 bases, J lost 6 bases, and 8 bases stayed unmatched. CDR3 region: CSASTSGGPNEQFF. CDR3 bases read: TGCAGTGCTTCGACTAGCGGAGGTCCCAATGAG.

This clone was detected ten times or more. From the germline J gene comes the end of the CDR3, since the read stops 3 residues before it. The rearrangement uses TRBV29-1 and TRBJ1-1; 8 bases match TRBD1. Germline assignment: CDR1 SQVTM and CDR2 ANQGSEA. This CDR3 has 13 residues. The CDR3 bases that were read are TGCAGCGTTGAAGCGGGCAGGGGGCGCCTA. Protein: CSVEAGRGRL. In full, the CDR3 is CSVEAGRGRLAFF.

This clone appeared many times. Sequencing ends 3 residues short of the CDR3 end; the germline J gene provides the rest. The gene calls are TRBV10-3 and TRBJ1-1; 7 nucleotides align to TRBD1. Looked up from germline, CDR1 is ENHRY and CDR2 is SYGVKD. The CDR3 has 15 amino acids. V gave up 0 bases and J gave up 3 bases; unmatched junction bases: 4. The CDR3 reads CAISESGQRYTEAFF. The sequenced CDR3 bases are TGTGCCATCAGTGAGTCGGGACAGCGGTACACTGAA.

This clone was recorded a few times. The read ends 3 residues shy of where the CDR3 ends; the end is completed using the germline J gene. The chain recombines TRBV20-1 with TRBJ2-7; TRBD2 aligns across 7 bases. Looked up from germline, CDR1 is DFQATT and CDR2 is SNEGSKA (reference sequence). The CDR3 has 14 residues. V lost 1 base, J lost 2 bases, and 5 bases stayed unmatched. The CDR3 spells CSARVGGSPYEQYF. Incomplete CDR3 DNA: TGCAGTGCTAGAGTAGGCGGGAGCCCCTACGAG.

This clone came up a few times. The CDR3 is cut off 3 residues early in the read; its end comes from the germline J gene. The chain couples TRBV19 to TRBJ2-7; D may be TRBD1 (5 bases). The CDR3 is made up of 13 amino acids. CDR1 and CDR2 from the germline V gene are LNHDA and SQIVND (reference sequence). Trimming left V 6 bases short and J 2 bases short, with 11 bases between. The CDR3 DNA, read in part, is TGTGCCAGTAGCCCAGGGCGGACCTACGAG. Protein sequence: CASSPGRTYE. The CDR3 reads in full as CASSPGRTYEQYF. The full variable domain, its missing parts supplied by reference TRBV19 and TRBJ2-7, is DGGITQSPKYLFRKEGQNVTLSCEQNLNHDAMYWYRQDPGQGLRLIYYSQIVNDFQKGDIAEGYSVSREKKESFPLTVTSAQKNPTAFYLCASSPGRTYEQYFGPGTRLTVT.

Comments on this clone: The read comes to an end 3 residues before the CDR3 does, leaving the germline J gene to fill in the end. J is TRBJ1-2 and V is TRBV7-9; 7 positions match TRBD1. This CDR3 has 15 residues. Germline V CDR1 and CDR2: SEHNR, FQNEAQ (reference sequence). The ends lost 2 bases at V and 5 bases at J; junction bases unmatched: 8. Here the CDR3 reads CASSLRTGLEYGYTF. The CDR3 DNA, read in part, is TGTGCCAGCAGCTTAAGGACAGGTTTGGAGTATGGC.